These 22 T cell receptor beta chains originate from one sample sequenced in a study of blood T cell repertoires in COVID-19. Clones were sequenced by immunoSEQ multiplex PCR, and TCRdb holds only the in-frame ones, with some missing. The repertoire holds 93,000 or so clones, approximately 88% seen once, with 3.5% in the top ten. Sequencing was performed on peripheral blood. All receptors derive from a woman in her fifties or sixties with acute or convalescent COVID-19.

V and J are TRBV7-2 and TRBJ2-1, with 10 bases lining up with TRBD2. The CDR3 loop spans 14 amino acids. Germline CDR1 SGHTA, CDR2 FQGNSA. V dropped 5 bases and J dropped 7; count of bases not matched to a gene: 5. Written as DNA, the CDR3 is TGTGCCAGCAGCCCCCTAGCGGGAGCAAATGAGCAGTTCTTC. This gives the protein CASSPLAGANEQFF.

This chain links TRBV9 with TRBJ2-7; D gene unclear. The CDR3 is 13 amino acids. From germline, CDR1 is SGDLS and CDR2 YYNGEE. V was cut by 4 bases and J by 1 base, with 9 bases left in between. CDR3 nucleotide sequence: TGTGCCAGCAGCTCTGCTAAATCCTACGAGCAGTACTTC. It codes for CASSSAKSYEQYF.

This clone was counted a few times. The CDR3 loop reads CASSTGTGGAGGYTF. Written as DNA, the CDR3 is TGTGCCAGCAGTACCGGGACAGGGGGCGCGGGTGGCTACACCTTC. The gene calls are TRBV6-5 and TRBJ1-2; 12 nucleotides line up with TRBD1. Germline trimming cut 5 bases from V and 7 bases from J; bases unmatched to any gene: 8. This CDR3 contains 15 residues. Germline loops: CDR1 MNHEY, CDR2 SVGAGI.

The gene calls are TRBV24-1 and TRBJ2-1, with TRBD2 identical over 13 bases. The CDR3 totals 17 residues. The trim removed 2 bases at V and 2 bases at J, leaving 2 bases unmatched. Germline V gene lookup returns CDR1 KGHDR and CDR2 SFDVKD. CDR3 DNA sequence: TGTGCCACCAGTGATTCCGGACTAGCGGGAGCCTACAATGAGCAGTTCTTC. Its protein product is CATSDSGLAGAYNEQFF.

The chain carries TRBV29-1 and TRBJ2-1; D gene uncertain. Looked up from germline, CDR1 is SQVTM and CDR2 is ANQGSEA. V shed 4 bases and J shed 7 bases, with 11 bases lying between them. This CDR3 has 12 amino acids. The DNA for the CDR3 is TGCAGCGTTGCGTCTAGTCGGAATGAGCAGTTCTTC. Its protein product is CSVASSRNEQFF.

The chain employs TRBV28 and TRBJ2-3, with 9 bases fitting TRBD1. V lost 6 bases, J lost 5 bases, and 6 bases stayed unmatched. This CDR3 is 14 amino acids long. Germline V lookup: CDR1 MDHEN, CDR2 SYDVKM. CDR3 amino acids: CASSQDRGGDTQYF. The CDR3 nucleotides are TGTGCCAGCAGCCAGGACAGGGGAGGAGATACGCAGTATTTT.

This clone was seen a single time. V and J are TRBV25-1 and TRBJ2-1, with D maybe TRBD1 (7 bases). Trimming pared 3 bases from V and 7 bases from J, leaving 13 bases between. This CDR3 is built from 14 residues. In germline, CDR1 is MGHDK, CDR2 SYGVNS. The CDR3 sequence is CASSDRGEWNEQFF. The CDR3, as DNA: TGTGCCAGCAGTGACAGGGGGGAGTGGAATGAGCAGTTCTTC.

The chain has TRBV6-6 and TRBJ1-6, with D uncertain. The CDR3 spans 13 residues. V was shortened by 0 bases and J by 9 bases, with 6 bases between the two germline ends. The germline CDR1 and CDR2 sequences are MNHNY and SVGAGI (reference sequence). The DNA for the CDR3 is TGTGCCAGCAGTTACTCGGGCATTTCACCCCTCCACTTT. Translated: CASSYSGISPLHF.

This rearrangement joins TRBV6-2 or TRBV6-3 to TRBJ1-6, with unresolved D. V was clipped by 6 bases and J by 0 bases, with 21 bases between them. This CDR3 contains 19 residues. Germline CDR1 reads MNHEY; CDR2 reads SVGEGT. The CDR3 DNA reads as TGTGCCAGCAGCCACCCCGCGTTTTTAAGAGGCTCCTATAATTCACCCCTCCACTTT. It translates to CASSHPAFLRGSYNSPLHF.

A few counts support this clone. The chain couples TRBV6-1 to TRBJ1-4; D perhaps matches TRBD1 (5 bases). V was clipped by 2 bases and J by 5 bases, with 12 bases between them. This CDR3 has 15 residues. Per the germline V gene, CDR1 is MNHNS and CDR2 is SASEGT. The CDR3 coding sequence is TGTGCCAGCAGTGAACGGGCAGGGATAAATGAAAAACTGTTTTTT. Translated, it gives CASSERAGINEKLFF.

The V and J genes are TRBV28 and TRBJ1-1, with D maybe TRBD1 (5 bases). This CDR3 contains 15 residues. Trimming took off 6 bases at V and 2 bases at J, with 16 bases between the two ends. The germline gives CDR1 MDHEN, CDR2 SYDVKM. CDR3 protein: CASSSNNQGNTEAFF. As DNA, the CDR3 is TGTGCCAGCAGCTCGAACAATCAGGGAAACACTGAAGCTTTCTTT. The full variable domain, its missing parts supplied by reference TRBV28 and TRBJ1-1, is DVKVTQSSRYLVKRTGEKVFLECVQDMDHENMFWYRQDPGLGLRLIYFSYDVKMKEKGDIPEGYSVSREKKERFSLILESASTNQTSMYLCASSSNNQGNTEAFFGQGTRLTVV.

V and J are TRBV3-1 (or the pseudogene TRBV3-2) and TRBJ1-2; D might be TRBD1 (5 bases). Trimming removed 3 bases at V and 6 bases at J, with 8 bases between. The CDR3 is 12 residues long. CDR1 LGHDT and CDR2 YNNKEL come from the germline V gene (reference sequence). CDR3: CASSQAGHGYTF. DNA for the CDR3: TGTGCCAGCAGCCAGGCAGGGCATGGCTACACCTTC.

In its sample, this clone is medium-sized (0.01 to 0.1%). J is TRBJ2-2 and V is TRBV6-1; TRBD1 might be the D (5 bases). The ends were cut back, 2 bases at V and 7 bases at J, with 14 bases in the middle. Germline CDR1 reads MNHNS; CDR2 reads SASEGT. The CDR3 totals 15 residues. This CDR3 is CASSERAGAGGELFF. The CDR3 DNA follows: TGTGCCAGCAGTGAAAGGGCTGGGGCTGGCGGGGAGCTGTTTTTT.

This clone showed up just a few times. CDR3 sequence (DNA): TGCAGTGCCGAGCTAAGAACGTCGGCTTTCTTT. It is translated as CSAELRTSAFF. The V and J genes are TRBV20-1 and TRBJ1-1; D not certain. This CDR3 has 11 amino acids. Deletions cut 6 bases from V and 11 bases from J, with 16 bases between. CDR1 DFQATT and CDR2 SNEGSKA come from the germline V gene (reference sequence).

The V call is TRBV29-1, the J call TRBJ2-3, with D perhaps matching TRBD1 (6 bases). V was cut by 5 bases and J by 1 base, with 13 bases left in between. This CDR3 is 14 amino acids long. Germline lookup yields CDR1 SQVTM and CDR2 ANQGSEA. The CDR3 reads CSVLQGLGTDTQYF. The CDR3 nucleotides read TGCAGCGTTTTACAGGGTCTTGGCACAGATACGCAGTATTTT.

The chain recombines TRBV7-9 with TRBJ2-3; D perhaps matches TRBD2 (6 bases). V gave up 2 bases and J gave up 1 base, with 10 bases separating them. The CDR3 contains 15 residues. Germline-derived CDR1 and CDR2 are SEHNR and FQNEAQ (reference sequence). CDR3 in amino acids: CASSLLSGRTDTQYF. Written as DNA, the CDR3 is TGTGCCAGCAGCTTACTTAGCGGTCGCACAGATACGCAGTATTTT.

The V call is TRBV5-4, the J call TRBJ1-6; 11 positions agree with TRBD1. The junction had 16 bases not matched to a gene; V was cut back by 4 bases and J by 10 bases. Germline lookup yields CDR1 SGHNT and CDR2 YYREEE (reference sequence). This CDR3 spans 18 amino acids. This CDR3 reads CASSPFRDRGNFGSPLHF. The DNA of the CDR3 is TGTGCCAGCAGCCCATTCCGGGACAGGGGGAATTTTGGGTCACCCCTCCACTTT.

The V call is TRBV11-2, the J call TRBJ2-5; the D gene is possibly TRBD1 (6 bases). CDR3 length: 17 amino acids. Trimming cost V 4 bases and J 7 bases, with 25 bases left between them. Germline values: CDR1 SGHAT, CDR2 FQNNGV. CDR3: CASSSSPAVGGSGTQYF. DNA of the CDR3: TGTGCCAGCAGCTCGTCTCCAGCAGTAGGGGGTAGTGGGACCCAGTACTTC.

In its sample, this clone was seen once. The CDR3 sequence is CASILLRSGYTF. The CDR3 DNA is TGTGCCTCAATCCTCTTGAGGAGTGGCTACACCTTC. V usage is TRBV30 and J usage is TRBJ1-2; D not resolved. Germline values: CDR1 GTSNPN, CDR2 SVGIG (reference sequence). This CDR3 contains 12 residues. V lost 7 bases and J lost 7, with 16 bases in between. The full variable domain, its missing parts supplied by reference TRBV30 and TRBJ1-2, is SQTIHQWPATLVQPVGSPLSLECTVEGTSNPNLYWYRQAAGRGLQLLFYSVGIGQISSEVPQNLSASRPQDRQFILSSKKLLLSDSGFYLCASILLRSGYTFGSGTRLTVV.

About this clone: Germline and junction disagree at one end, which may indicate a read error. V is TRBV5-1 and J is TRBJ2-1; D is undetermined. From germline, CDR1 is SGHRS and CDR2 YFSETQ. The CDR3 is 13 amino acids. CDR3: CASGFGSYNEQFF. CDR3 bases: TGCGCCAGCGGCTTCGGCTCCTACAATGAGCAGTTCTTC.

The genes are TRBV7-8 and TRBJ2-3; D is unresolved. The CDR3 is 14 amino acids. V lost 1 base and J lost 4, with 9 bases in between. Per the germline V gene, CDR1 is SGHVS and CDR2 is FQNEAQ. The CDR3 loop is CASSLGPRADTQYF. DNA of the CDR3: TGTGCCAGCAGCTTAGGGCCCCGGGCAGATACGCAGTATTTT.

This rearrangement joins TRBV11-2 to TRBJ2-2, with D uncertain. The CDR3 covers 13 residues. The V and J ends lost 3 bases and 2 bases respectively, with 4 bases between them. Germline loops: CDR1 SGHAT, CDR2 FQNNGV. CDR3 sequence: CASSFQNTGELFF. In DNA form, the CDR3 reads TGTGCCAGCAGCTTCCAAAACACCGGGGAGCTGTTTTTT.